Listed below are T cell receptor beta chains from one sample, sequenced in a study of T cells after somatic rescue of genetic block. TCRdb's copy holds only in-frame clones and misses some; the assay was immunoSEQ multiplex PCR. The sample includes about 120,000 clones, about 89% seen only once; the top ten take about 1.5%. Sequenced sample: peripheral blood mononuclear cells (PBMCs). Every receptor here comes from a woman younger than 30. Each CDR3 is given with its conserved first and last residue. A row's size may be missing; if present it is once, few, many or a size class.

V gene: TRBV14
J gene: TRBJ1-1
clone size: .
CDR3 protein: CASSQVGMGRNTEAFF

V gene: TRBV19
J gene: TRBJ1-4
clone size: once
CDR3 protein: CASRGRTAGEKLFF

V gene: TRBV9
J gene: TRBJ1-1
clone size: .
CDR3 protein: CASSASGSGGRTEAFF

V gene: TRBV5-1
J gene: TRBJ2-3
clone size: once
CDR3 protein: CASSLEVGGAGSDTQYF

V gene: TRBV6-6
J gene: TRBJ1-1
clone size: .
CDR3 protein: CASSYSSVLGGTEAFF

V gene: TRBV9
J gene: TRBJ2-1
clone size: .
CDR3 protein: CASSVGLGWNEQFF

V gene: TRBV2
J gene: TRBJ2-3
clone size: .
CDR3 protein: CASSPSSGGNTQYF

V gene: TRBV19
J gene: TRBJ1-1
clone size: few
CDR3 protein: CASSWGGGPEAFF

V gene: TRBV5-5
J gene: TRBJ1-5
clone size: .
CDR3 protein: CASSLSTISNQPQHF

V gene: TRBV6-1
J gene: TRBJ2-5
clone size: .
CDR3 protein: CASSGVPAYQETQYF

V gene: TRBV6-5
J gene: TRBJ2-2
clone size: .
CDR3 protein: CASSYSGFGTGELFF

V gene: TRBV28
J gene: TRBJ1-1
clone size: .
CDR3 protein: CASSSSTLNTEAFF

V gene: TRBV20-1
J gene: TRBJ2-5
clone size: .
CDR3 protein: CSAGRETQYF

V gene: TRBV19
J gene: TRBJ2-5
clone size: .
CDR3 protein: CASSPDQGEETQYF

V gene: TRBV10-3
J gene: TRBJ2-2
clone size: .
CDR3 protein: CAIRPGTGSTGELFF

V gene: TRBV7-2
J gene: TRBJ1-4
clone size: .
CDR3 protein: CASSLGILNEKLFF

V gene: TRBV7-2
J gene: TRBJ2-3
clone size: .
CDR3 protein: CASSQARDPTDTQYF

V gene: TRBV2
J gene: TRBJ1-1
clone size: few
CDR3 protein: CASSQDGYTEAFF

V gene: TRBV20-1
J gene: TRBJ2-5
clone size: .
CDR3 protein: CSARGGETQYF

V gene: TRBV28
J gene: TRBJ2-7
clone size: .
CDR3 protein: CASSFRGLGEQYF

V gene: TRBV9
J gene: TRBJ2-3
clone size: .
CDR3 protein: CASSVADSSTDTQYF

V gene: TRBV7-9
J gene: TRBJ2-5
clone size: .
CDR3 protein: CASRPVIGGGPETQYF

V gene: TRBV19
J gene: TRBJ2-3
clone size: .
CDR3 protein: CASSIQGTGGSTDTQYF

V gene: TRBV5-1
J gene: TRBJ2-2
clone size: .
CDR3 protein: CASSLISRWQGVAGELFF

V gene: TRBV19
J gene: TRBJ2-2
clone size: once
CDR3 protein: CASSIGATLTGELFF

V gene: TRBV7-6
J gene: TRBJ2-7
clone size: .
CDR3 protein: CASSLAPGASGFPYEQYF

V gene: TRBV2
J gene: TRBJ1-1
clone size: .
CDR3 protein: CASSDVIPGGGTGRRGAFF

V gene: TRBV5-5
J gene: TRBJ2-7
clone size: .
CDR3 protein: CASSLPREASYEQYF

V gene: TRBV6-5
J gene: TRBJ1-5
clone size: .
CDR3 protein: CASSLSYSNQPQHF

V gene: TRBV6-1
J gene: TRBJ1-1
clone size: .
CDR3 protein: CASSEGGPEAFF

V gene: TRBV30
J gene: TRBJ1-6
clone size: .
CDR3 protein: CARGDTSNSPLHF

V gene: TRBV13
J gene: TRBJ1-1
clone size: .
CDR3 protein: CASSTSPKAFF

V gene: TRBV6-1
J gene: TRBJ1-1
clone size: .
CDR3 protein: CATATRTEAFF

V gene: TRBV7-6
J gene: TRBJ1-1
clone size: .
CDR3 protein: CASSLVVGLNTEAFF

V gene: TRBV30
J gene: TRBJ1-5
clone size: .
CDR3 protein: CAWSVPTSKYQPQHF

V gene: TRBV9
J gene: TRBJ2-3
clone size: .
CDR3 protein: CASSSRGTDTQYF

V gene: TRBV6-1
J gene: TRBJ2-5
clone size: .
CDR3 protein: CASSEAPGKETQYF

V gene: TRBV19
J gene: TRBJ2-2
clone size: .
CDR3 protein: CASSRRRTTNTGELFF

V gene: TRBV6-4
J gene: TRBJ1-5
clone size: .
CDR3 protein: CASSQEGGSNQPQHF

V gene: TRBV5-6
J gene: TRBJ2-5
clone size: .
CDR3 protein: CASSLEETQYF

V gene: TRBV5-1
J gene: TRBJ2-5
clone size: .
CDR3 protein: CASRPTGGGARETQYF

V gene: TRBV5-4
J gene: TRBJ1-2
clone size: .
CDR3 protein: CASSLGGGGSDYGYTF

V gene: TRBV19
J gene: TRBJ2-1
clone size: .
CDR3 protein: CASSIGTYQDNEQFF

V gene: TRBV28
J gene: TRBJ1-2
clone size: .
CDR3 protein: CASSFRENNYGYTF

V gene: TRBV19
J gene: TRBJ2-3
clone size: .
CDR3 protein: CASSIRPTDTQYF

V gene: TRBV15
J gene: TRBJ1-1
clone size: .
CDR3 protein: CATCRDSGLGTEAFF

V gene: TRBV30
J gene: TRBJ2-7
clone size: .
CDR3 protein: CAWSVRWSEQYF

V gene: TRBV15
J gene: TRBJ1-2
clone size: .
CDR3 protein: CATSRSRDSYLGYGYTF

V gene: TRBV11-2
J gene: TRBJ1-2
clone size: .
CDR3 protein: CASSLNRGRGYTF

V gene: TRBV5-6
J gene: TRBJ1-2
clone size: .
CDR3 protein: CASSGSNYGYTF

V gene: TRBV11-2
J gene: TRBJ2-2
clone size: .
CDR3 protein: CASSNRDTNTGELFF